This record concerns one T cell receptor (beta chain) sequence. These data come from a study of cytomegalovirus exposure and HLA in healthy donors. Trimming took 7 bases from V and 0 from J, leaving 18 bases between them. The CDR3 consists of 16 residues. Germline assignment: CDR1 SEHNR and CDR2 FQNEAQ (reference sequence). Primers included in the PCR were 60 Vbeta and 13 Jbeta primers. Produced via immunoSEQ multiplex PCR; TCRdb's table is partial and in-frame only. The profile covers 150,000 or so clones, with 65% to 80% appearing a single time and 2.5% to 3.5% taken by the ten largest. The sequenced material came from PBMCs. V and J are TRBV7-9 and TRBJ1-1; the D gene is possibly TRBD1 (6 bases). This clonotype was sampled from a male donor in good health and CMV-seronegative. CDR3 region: CASTEGQGMLNTEAFF. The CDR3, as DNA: TGTGCCAGCACCGAAGGGCAGGGGATGCTGAACACTGAAGCTTTCTTT.